This T cell receptor beta chain comes out of a study of blood T cell repertoires in COVID-19. Across the whole study: Sites across the United States, Italy and Spain contributed samples from acute and convalescent COVID-19.

This clone is a singleton in its sample. The CDR3 spans 15 residues. V was shortened by 4 bases and J by 9 bases, with 16 bases between the two germline ends. The germline V gene encodes CDR1 SGHAT and CDR2 FQNNGV. Sequenced by immunoSEQ multiplex PCR; TCRdb stores in-frame clones only, minus some. This table holds over 150,000 clones, around 85% found once. Everyone who took part was roughly 18 to 89 years old, and they came from about two dozen US areas. The clonotype was recovered from a man in his forties who had recovered from COVID-19. This chain uses TRBV11-2 with TRBJ1-6; D perhaps matches TRBD1 (6 bases). The sequencing sample was made of PBMCs or T cells enriched from blood (not recorded which). In nucleotides, the CDR3 is TGTGCCAGCAGCTCCCTGGGCAGGGGTGGTTCACCCCTCCACTTT. Translation: CASSSLGRGGSPLHF. Variable domain in full (rest from reference TRBV11-2 and TRBJ1-6): EAGVAQSPRYKIIEKRQSVAFWCNPISGHATLYWYQQILGQGPKLLIQFQNNGVVDDSQLPKDRFSAERLKGVDSTLKIQPAKLEDSAVYLCASSSLGRGGSPLHFGNGTRLTVT.